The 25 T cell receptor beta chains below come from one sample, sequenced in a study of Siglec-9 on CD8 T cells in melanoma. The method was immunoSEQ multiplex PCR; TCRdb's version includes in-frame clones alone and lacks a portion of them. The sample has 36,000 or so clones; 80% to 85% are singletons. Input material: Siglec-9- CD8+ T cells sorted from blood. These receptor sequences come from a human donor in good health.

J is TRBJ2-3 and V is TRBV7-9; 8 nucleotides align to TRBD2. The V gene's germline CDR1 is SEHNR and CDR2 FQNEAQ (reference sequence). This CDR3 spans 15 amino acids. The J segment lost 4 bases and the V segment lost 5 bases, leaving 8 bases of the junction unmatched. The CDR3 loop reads CASSPGTGGADTQYF. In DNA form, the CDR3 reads TGTGCCAGCAGCCCGGGGACGGGGGGGGCAGATACGCAGTATTTT.

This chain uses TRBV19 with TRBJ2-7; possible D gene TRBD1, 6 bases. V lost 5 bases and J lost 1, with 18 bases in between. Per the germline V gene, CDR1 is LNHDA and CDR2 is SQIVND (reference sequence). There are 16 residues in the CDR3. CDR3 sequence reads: CASSAPPGHTSYEQYF. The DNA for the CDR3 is TGTGCCAGTAGTGCGCCCCCGGGACACACTTCCTACGAGCAGTACTTC.

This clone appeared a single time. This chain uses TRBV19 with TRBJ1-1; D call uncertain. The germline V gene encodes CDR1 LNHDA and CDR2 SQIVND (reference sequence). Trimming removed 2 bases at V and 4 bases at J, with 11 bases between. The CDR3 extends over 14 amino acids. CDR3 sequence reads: CASSIKGLGTEAFF. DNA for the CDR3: TGTGCCAGTAGTATAAAGGGCTTAGGCACTGAAGCTTTCTTT.

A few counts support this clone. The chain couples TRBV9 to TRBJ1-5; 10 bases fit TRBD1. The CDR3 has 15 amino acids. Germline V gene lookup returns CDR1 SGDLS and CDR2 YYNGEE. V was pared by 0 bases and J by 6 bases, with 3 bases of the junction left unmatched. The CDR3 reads CASSVVTGGTQPQHF. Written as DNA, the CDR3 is TGTGCCAGCAGCGTAGTGACAGGGGGCACTCAGCCCCAGCATTTT.

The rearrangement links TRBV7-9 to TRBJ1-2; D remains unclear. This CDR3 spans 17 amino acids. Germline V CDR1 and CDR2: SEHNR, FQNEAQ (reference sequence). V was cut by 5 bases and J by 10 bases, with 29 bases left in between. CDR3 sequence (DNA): TGTGCCAGCAGCCCAACCTTAAACTTGGACGGCGAAGGAGACTACACCTTC. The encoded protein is CASSPTLNLDGEGDYTF.

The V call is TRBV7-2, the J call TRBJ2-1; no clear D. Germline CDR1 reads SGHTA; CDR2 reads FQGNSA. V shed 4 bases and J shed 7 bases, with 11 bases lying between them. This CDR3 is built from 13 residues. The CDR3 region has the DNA TGTGCCAGCAGCTCCTCGGATGGGAATGAGCAGTTCTTC. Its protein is CASSSSDGNEQFF.

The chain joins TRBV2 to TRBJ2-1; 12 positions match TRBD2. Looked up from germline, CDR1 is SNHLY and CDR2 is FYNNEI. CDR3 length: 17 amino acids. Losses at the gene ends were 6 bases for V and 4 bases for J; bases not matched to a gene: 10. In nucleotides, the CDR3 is TGTGCCAGCAGGGCCGGACTAGCGGGACTCCTTTACAATGAGCAGTTCTTC. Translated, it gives CASRAGLAGLLYNEQFF.

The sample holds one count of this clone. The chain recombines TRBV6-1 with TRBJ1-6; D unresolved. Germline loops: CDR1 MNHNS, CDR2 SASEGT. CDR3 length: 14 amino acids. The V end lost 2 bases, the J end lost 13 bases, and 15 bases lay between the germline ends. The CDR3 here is CASSERDWMSPLHF. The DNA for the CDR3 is TGTGCCAGCAGTGAAAGGGATTGGATGTCTCCCCTCCACTTT.

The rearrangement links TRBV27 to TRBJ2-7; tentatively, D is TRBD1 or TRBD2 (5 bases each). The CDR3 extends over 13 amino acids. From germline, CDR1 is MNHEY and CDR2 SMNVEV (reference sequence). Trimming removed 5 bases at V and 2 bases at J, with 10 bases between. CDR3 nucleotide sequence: TGTGCCAGCAGTCTGGGGGTCGCCTACGAGCAGTACTTC. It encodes CASSLGVAYEQYF.

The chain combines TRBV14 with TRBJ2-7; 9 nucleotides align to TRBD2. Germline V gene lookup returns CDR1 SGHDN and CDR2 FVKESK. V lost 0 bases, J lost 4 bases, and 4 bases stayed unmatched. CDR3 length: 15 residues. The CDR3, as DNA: TGTGCCAGCAGCCAAGAGTTGAGCGGGAGGTACGAGCAGTACTTC. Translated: CASSQELSGRYEQYF.

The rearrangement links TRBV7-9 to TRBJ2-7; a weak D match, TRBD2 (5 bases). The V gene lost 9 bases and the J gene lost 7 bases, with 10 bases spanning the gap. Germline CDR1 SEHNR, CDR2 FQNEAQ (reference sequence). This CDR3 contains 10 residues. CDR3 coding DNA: TGTGCCAGTGGCTGGGAGGAGCAGTACTTC. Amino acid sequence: CASGWEEQYF.

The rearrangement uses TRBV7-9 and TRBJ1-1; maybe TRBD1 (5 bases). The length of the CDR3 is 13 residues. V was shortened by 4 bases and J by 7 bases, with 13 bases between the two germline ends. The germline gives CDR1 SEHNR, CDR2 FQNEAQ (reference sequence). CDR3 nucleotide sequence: TGTGCCAGCAGCTCCAGCCCCGACAGTGAAGCTTTCTTT. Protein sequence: CASSSSPDSEAFF.

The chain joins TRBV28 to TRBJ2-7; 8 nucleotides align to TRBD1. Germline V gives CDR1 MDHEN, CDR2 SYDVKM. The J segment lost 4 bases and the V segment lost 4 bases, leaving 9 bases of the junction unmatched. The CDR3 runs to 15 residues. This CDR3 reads CASSSRRGQAYEQYF. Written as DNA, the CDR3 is TGTGCCAGCAGTTCCCGTCGGGGACAGGCTTACGAGCAGTACTTC.

The CDR3 DNA is TGTGCCAGCAGCCAGACTAGCGGTGGTTACAATGAGCAGTTCTTC. It translates to CASSQTSGGYNEQFF. The rearrangement joins TRBV7-8 to TRBJ2-1; 9 bases align to TRBD2. Germline assignment: CDR1 SGHVS and CDR2 FQNEAQ. Trimming removed 5 bases from V and 4 bases from J; junction bases left unmatched: 6. The length of the CDR3 is 15 residues.

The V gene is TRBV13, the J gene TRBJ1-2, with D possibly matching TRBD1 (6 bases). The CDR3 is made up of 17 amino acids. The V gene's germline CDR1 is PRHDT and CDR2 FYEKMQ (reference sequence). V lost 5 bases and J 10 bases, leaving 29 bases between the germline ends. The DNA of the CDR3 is TGTGCCAGCAGCCCCGACACAAGCACAGGGAAAAAGCAGGCCTACACCTTC. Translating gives CASSPDTSTGKKQAYTF.

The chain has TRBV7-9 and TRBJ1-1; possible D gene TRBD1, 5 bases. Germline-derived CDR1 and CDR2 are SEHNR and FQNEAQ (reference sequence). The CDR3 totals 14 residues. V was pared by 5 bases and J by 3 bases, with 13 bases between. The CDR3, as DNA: TGTGCCAGCAGCCTCCTTACAGGAGACACTGAAGCTTTCTTT. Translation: CASSLLTGDTEAFF.

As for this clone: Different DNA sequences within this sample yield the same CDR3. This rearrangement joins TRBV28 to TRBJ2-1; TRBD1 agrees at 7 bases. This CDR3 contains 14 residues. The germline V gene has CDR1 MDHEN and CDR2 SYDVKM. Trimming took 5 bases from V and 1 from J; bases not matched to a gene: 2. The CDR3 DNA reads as TGTGCCAGCAGTGACAGGGTTTCCTACAATGAGCAGTTCTTC. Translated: CASSDRVSYNEQFF.

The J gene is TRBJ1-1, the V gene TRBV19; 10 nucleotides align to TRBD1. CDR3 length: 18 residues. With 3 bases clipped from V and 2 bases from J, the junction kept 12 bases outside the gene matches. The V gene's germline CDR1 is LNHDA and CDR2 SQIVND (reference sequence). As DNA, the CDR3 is TGTGCCAGTAGTATCCCTCCGACAGGGGGCGTTCGAAACACTGAAGCTTTCTTT. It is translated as CASSIPPTGGVRNTEAFF.

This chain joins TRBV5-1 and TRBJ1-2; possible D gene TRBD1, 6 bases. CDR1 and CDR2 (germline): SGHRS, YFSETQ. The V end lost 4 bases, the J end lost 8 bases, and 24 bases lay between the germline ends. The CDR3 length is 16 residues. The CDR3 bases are TGCGCCAGCAGCGAGGTGAACAGGGCCCGCGTCGAGGGCTACACCTTC. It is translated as CASSEVNRARVEGYTF.

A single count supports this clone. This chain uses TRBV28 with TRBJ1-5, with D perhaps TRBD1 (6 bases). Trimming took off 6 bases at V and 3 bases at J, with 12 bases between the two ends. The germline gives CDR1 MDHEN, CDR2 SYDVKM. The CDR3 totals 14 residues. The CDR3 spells CASSLDRDNQPQHF. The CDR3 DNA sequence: TGTGCCAGCAGCCTGGACAGAGACAATCAGCCCCAGCATTTT.

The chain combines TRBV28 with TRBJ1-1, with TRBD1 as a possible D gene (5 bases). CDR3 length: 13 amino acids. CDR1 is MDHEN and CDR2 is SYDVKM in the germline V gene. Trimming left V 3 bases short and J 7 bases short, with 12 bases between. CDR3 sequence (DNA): TGTGCCAGCAGTTTGGCAGGGACGATTGAAGCTTTCTTT. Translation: CASSLAGTIEAFF.

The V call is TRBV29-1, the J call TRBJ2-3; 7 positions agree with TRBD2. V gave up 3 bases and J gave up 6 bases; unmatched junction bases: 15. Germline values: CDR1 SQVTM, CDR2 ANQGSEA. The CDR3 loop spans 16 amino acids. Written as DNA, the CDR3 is TGCAGCGTTGATCTCAGGGCGGGAGATTATCCGGATACGCAGTATTTT. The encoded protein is CSVDLRAGDYPDTQYF.

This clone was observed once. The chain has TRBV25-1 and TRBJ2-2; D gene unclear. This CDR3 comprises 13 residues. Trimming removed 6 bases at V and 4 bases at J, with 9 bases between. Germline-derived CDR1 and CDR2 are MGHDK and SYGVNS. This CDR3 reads CASRDGFTGELFF. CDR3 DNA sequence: TGTGCCAGCAGGGATGGGTTCACCGGGGAGCTGTTTTTT.

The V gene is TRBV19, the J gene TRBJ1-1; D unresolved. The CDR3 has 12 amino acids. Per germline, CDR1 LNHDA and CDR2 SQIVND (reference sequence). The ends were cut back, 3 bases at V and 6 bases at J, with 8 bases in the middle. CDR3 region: CASSIQYSEAFF. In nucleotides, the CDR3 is TGTGCCAGTAGTATCCAGTACTCTGAAGCTTTCTTT.

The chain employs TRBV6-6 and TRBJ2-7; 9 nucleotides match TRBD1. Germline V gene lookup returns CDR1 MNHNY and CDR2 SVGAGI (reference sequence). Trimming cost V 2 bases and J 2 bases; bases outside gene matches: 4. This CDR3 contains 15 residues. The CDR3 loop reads CASSYADRGTYEQYF. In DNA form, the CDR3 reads TGTGCCAGCAGTTACGCCGACAGGGGGACCTACGAGCAGTACTTC.